This T cell receptor (beta chain) stems from a study of blood T cell repertoires in COVID-19. Study-level information: Acute-phase and convalescent COVID-19 samples originated in the United States, Italy and Spain. From T cells, B-cell-depleted T cells, or PBMCs came the material, which was cDNA or gDNA.

Per the original data handling: Amplification with reference gene primers provided the estimates of nucleated cell counts. TCRdb's copy holds only in-frame clones and misses some; the assay was immunoSEQ multiplex PCR. Clone size and V and J calls were adopted from that table, with D and trimming inferred from the DNA. The data hold around 86,000 clones, with more than 70% observed a single time. The CDR3 runs 13 residues. Trimming took off 3 bases at V and 4 bases at J, with 10 bases between the two ends. CDR1 is SGHRS and CDR2 is YFSETQ in the germline V gene. This clone appeared a single time. The origin of this receptor is a human donor with acute or convalescent COVID-19. The donor label of this sample is uncertain. The chain combines TRBV5-1 with TRBJ1-1, with a weak D call TRBD1 (5 bases). What was sequenced was peripheral blood. CDR3 region: CASSYTQGTEAFF. The CDR3 bases are TGCGCCAGCAGCTACACTCAGGGCACTGAAGCTTTCTTT.